The present T cell receptor beta chain was sequenced within a study of blood T cell repertoires in COVID-19 (dated by TCRdb to the early 2020s). About the full investigation: Samples from collaborators originated in the United States, Italy and Spain and spanned both the acute and convalescent phases of COVID-19. The material from the prospective study consisted of cDNA or gDNA derived from T cells, B-cell-depleted T cells, or PBMCs. Subjects who had been exposed to COVID-19, were actively infected with it, or had recovered from it provided the deeply sampled blood TCRbeta repertoires that made up the dataset. The repertoires were released in a freely available public database intended as a resource for research on the immune response to SARS-CoV-2. The samples were drawn from two sources: the first 160 participants of the ongoing ImmuneRACE study, and approximately 1,300 subjects contributed by 6 global collaborators. The sample metadata nearly always contained a de-identified subject ID, COVID-19 status, age in years and sex. HLA class I and class II types, where available, came from metadata supplied by the sample provider rather than from assay-based typing.

The investigation overall reported the following: The amount of clinical and demographic metadata varied by source and participant and was provided uncurated.

This clone was detected only once. Its specific antigen is unknown. There are no base qualities to consult, and no much larger clone falls within one base. The immunoSEQ Assay, a bias-controlled multiplex PCR, was used to amplify TCRbeta CDR3 regions from genomic DNA. As for the authors' bioinformatics: Nucleated cell counts per sample were estimated from amplification of reference gene primers within the assay. To quantify the absolute abundance of each unique TCRbeta CDR3 rearrangement, sequence reads were collapsed and filtered. For each sample, productive Simpson clonality was calculated by taking the square root of Simpson's diversity index across productive rearrangements. TCRdb took over this immuneACCESS table, retaining in-frame rearrangements with V and J assigned. Such tables are incomplete; in checked studies, under half of the missing clones stem from an unresolved V gene, and the remainder is unexplained. V and J calls and clone size follow that table, whereas D and trimming were derived from the DNA. Here the sample has roughly 410,000 clones; around 89% occur a single time. About 1.6% of the sample goes to the ten largest clones.

The CDR3 sequence holds 15 residues, the cysteine and phenylalanine included. Of all the DNA, just the CDR3 is kept, 45 bases in frame from base 1. Relative to germline, V is missing 0 bases and J is missing 7 bases, with 5 bases of the junction outside any gene match. Per the germline V gene, MNHEY is the CDR1 and SVGAGI is the CDR2. One collaborating source in Seattle enrolled patients during active infection and followed them longitudinally through the course of disease. Each collaborating institution followed its own protocols to collect whole blood in K2EDTA tubes. For TCRbeta analysis, collaborator samples were shipped as frozen whole blood, as isolated PBMCs, or as DNA extracted from either sample type.

Material for sequencing was peripheral blood. The receptor's source is a woman aged 40-49 years with COVID-19, enrolled during active disease. Recombination joined TRBV6-5 with TRBJ2-1; TRBD1 matches 8 bases in the middle. The DNA sequence is TGTGCCAGCAGTTACTCGCCAGGGGGCCAGAATGAGCAGTTCTTC. It translates to CASSYSPGGQNEQFF.